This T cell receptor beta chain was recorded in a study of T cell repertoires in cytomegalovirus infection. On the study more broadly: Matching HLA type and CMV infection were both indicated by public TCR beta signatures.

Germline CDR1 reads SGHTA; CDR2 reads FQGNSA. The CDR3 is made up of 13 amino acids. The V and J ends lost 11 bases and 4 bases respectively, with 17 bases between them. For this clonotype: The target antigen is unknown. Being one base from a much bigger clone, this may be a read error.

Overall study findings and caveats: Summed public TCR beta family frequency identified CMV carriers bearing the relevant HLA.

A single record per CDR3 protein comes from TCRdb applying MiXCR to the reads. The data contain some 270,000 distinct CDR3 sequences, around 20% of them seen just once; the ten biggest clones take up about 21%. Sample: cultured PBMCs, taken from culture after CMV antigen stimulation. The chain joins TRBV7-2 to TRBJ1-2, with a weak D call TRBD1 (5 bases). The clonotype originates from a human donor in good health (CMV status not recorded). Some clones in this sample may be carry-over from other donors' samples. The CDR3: CAQAPGRVYGYTF. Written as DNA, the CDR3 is TGTGCCCAAGCGCCCGGCAGGGTCTATGGCTACACCTTC. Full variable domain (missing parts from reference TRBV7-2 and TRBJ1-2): GAGVSQSPSNKVTEKGKDVELRCDPISGHTALYWYRQSLGQGLEFLIYFQGNSAPDKSGLPSDRFSAERTGGSVSTLTIQRTQQEDSAVYLCAQAPGRVYGYTFGSGTRLTVV.